This entry concerns a single T cell receptor beta chain. The CDR3 is 12 amino acids. Deletions cut 4 bases from V and 0 bases from J, with 5 bases between. Looked up from germline, CDR1 is SGHDT and CDR2 is YYEEEE. The data derive from a study of blood T cell repertoires in COVID-19. Whole-study context: T cells, B-cell-depleted T cells, or PBMCs supplied cDNA or gDNA.

The method was immunoSEQ multiplex PCR; TCRdb's version includes in-frame clones alone and lacks a portion of them. This sample carries roughly 250,000 clones, 80% to 85% of them seen once, and the ten largest clones take approximately 14%. Input material: peripheral blood. The rearrangement links TRBV5-6 to TRBJ2-7; D not resolved. The receptor comes from a person aged 70 to 85 with COVID-19, enrolled during active disease. DNA for the CDR3: TGTGCCAGCAGCGCGGACTCCTACGAGCAGTACTTC. Encoded protein: CASSADSYEQYF.